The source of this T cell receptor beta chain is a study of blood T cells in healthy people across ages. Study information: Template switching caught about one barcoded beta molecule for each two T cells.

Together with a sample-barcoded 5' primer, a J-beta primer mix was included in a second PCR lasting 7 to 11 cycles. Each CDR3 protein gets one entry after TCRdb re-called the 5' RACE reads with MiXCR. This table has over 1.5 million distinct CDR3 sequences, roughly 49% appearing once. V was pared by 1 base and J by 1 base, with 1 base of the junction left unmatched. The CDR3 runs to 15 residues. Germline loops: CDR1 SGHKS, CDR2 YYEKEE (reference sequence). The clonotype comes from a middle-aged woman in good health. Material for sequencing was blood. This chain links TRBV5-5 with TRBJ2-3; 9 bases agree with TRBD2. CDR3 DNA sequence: TGTGCCAGCAGCTTGTGGACTAGCGGCACAGATACGCAGTATTTT. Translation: CASSLWTSGTDTQYF.